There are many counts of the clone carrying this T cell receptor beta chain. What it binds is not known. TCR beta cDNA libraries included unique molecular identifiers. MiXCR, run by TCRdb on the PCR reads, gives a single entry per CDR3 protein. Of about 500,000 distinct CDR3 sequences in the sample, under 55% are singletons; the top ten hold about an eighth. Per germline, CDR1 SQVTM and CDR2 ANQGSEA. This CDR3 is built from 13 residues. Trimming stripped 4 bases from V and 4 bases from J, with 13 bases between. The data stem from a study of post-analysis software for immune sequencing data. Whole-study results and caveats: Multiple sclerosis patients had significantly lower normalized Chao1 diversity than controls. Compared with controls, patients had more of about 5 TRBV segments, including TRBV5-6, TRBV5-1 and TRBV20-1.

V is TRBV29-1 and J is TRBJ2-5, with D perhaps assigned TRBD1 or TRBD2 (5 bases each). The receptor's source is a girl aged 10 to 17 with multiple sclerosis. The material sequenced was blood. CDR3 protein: CSVGSPGTETQYF. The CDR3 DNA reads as TGCAGCGTTGGATCTCCGGGGACAGAGACCCAGTACTTC.